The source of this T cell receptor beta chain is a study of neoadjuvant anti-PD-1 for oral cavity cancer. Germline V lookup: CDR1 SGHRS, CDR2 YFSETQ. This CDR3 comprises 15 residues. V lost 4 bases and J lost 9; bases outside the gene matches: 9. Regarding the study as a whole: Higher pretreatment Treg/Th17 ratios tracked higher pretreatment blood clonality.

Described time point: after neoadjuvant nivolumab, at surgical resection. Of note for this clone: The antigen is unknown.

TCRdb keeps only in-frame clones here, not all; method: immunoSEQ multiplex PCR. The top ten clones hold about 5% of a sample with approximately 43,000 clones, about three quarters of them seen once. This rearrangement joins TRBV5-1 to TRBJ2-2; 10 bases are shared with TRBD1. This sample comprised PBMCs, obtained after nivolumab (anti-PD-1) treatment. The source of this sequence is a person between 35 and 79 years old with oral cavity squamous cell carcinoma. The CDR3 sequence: CASSLPGQGPRELFF. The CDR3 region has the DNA TGCGCCAGCAGCCTACCGGGACAGGGGCCGAGGGAGCTGTTTTTT.